These T cell receptor beta chains were read from a single sample in a study of vaccination effects on CD4 cells after COVID-19. For these receptors, no antigen is known. Clones were sequenced by immunoSEQ multiplex PCR, and TCRdb holds only the in-frame ones, with some missing. The sample has about 45,000 clones; more than 65% are singletons. Source: CD4+ T cells from PBMCs cultured without peptide, taken after COVID-19 vaccination. These TCRs come from a human donor who received a COVID-19 vaccine. Both conserved end residues are trimmed from each CDR3.

j_call | v_call | cdr3_aa
TRBJ1-5 | TRBV6-5 | ASSSRIGSSRH
TRBJ2-3 | TRBV27 | ASSFWTSGTDTQY
TRBJ1-3 | TRBV12-3/TRBV12-4 | ATTSLAGNTIY
TRBJ2-2 | TRBV7-2 | ASSLAGQNTGELF
TRBJ2-7 | TRBV3-1/TRBV3-2 | ASSLKGFGEQY
TRBJ2-5 | TRBV5-4 | ASSRAPTSSETQY
TRBJ2-1 | TRBV7-2 | ATAFGANNEQF
TRBJ2-3 | TRBV6-1 | ASSDIERGVTEITDTQY
TRBJ1-3 | TRBV27 | ASSTAPSGNTIY
TRBJ2-2 | TRBV9 | ASSSGLAGVNGKDTGELF
TRBJ1-4 | TRBV29-1 | SVGGIDEKLF
TRBJ2-2 | TRBV2 | ASRRDTGELF
TRBJ2-7 | TRBV6-6 | ASSQPTGSYEQY
TRBJ1-6 | TRBV7-9 | ASSSTGSTKNSPLH
TRBJ1-2 | TRBV9 | ASKRQGGYGYT
TRBJ2-3 | TRBV7-7 | ASSLLGFSTDTQY